The next 17 T cell receptor beta chains were all read from a single sample in a study of T cells in Graves' hyperthyroidism and ophthalmopathy. The investigators amplified TCR beta CDR3 regions from RNA transcripts. The study used the HTBI primer set for a first-round RT-PCR of the TCR CDR3. TCRdb ran MiXCR on the multiplex PCR reads and lists one entry per CDR3 protein. The table includes 750,000 to 950,000 distinct CDR3 sequences, over 35% detected once. The sample was blood. All receptors come from a young man with Graves' hyperthyroidism.

The J gene is TRBJ2-7, the V gene TRBV20-1, with unresolved D. Germline V gene data show CDR1 as DFQATT and CDR2 as SNEGSKA (reference sequence). The CDR3 length is 12 residues. The V gene lost 8 bases and the J gene lost 1 base, with 12 bases spanning the gap. CDR3: CSSYPKSYEQYF. The CDR3 region has the DNA TGCAGTTCCTATCCAAAATCCTACGAGCAGTACTTC.

This clonotype was recorded many times. The CDR3: CSVARELSYEQYF. CDR3 bases: TGCAGCGTTGCCAGGGAACTCTCCTACGAGCAGTACTTC. The chain couples TRBV29-1 to TRBJ2-7; D perhaps matches TRBD1 (5 bases). CDR1 is SQVTM, CDR2 ANQGSEA, per germline. The CDR3 length is 13 residues. Deletions cut 4 bases from V and 0 bases from J, with 10 bases between.

This chain joins TRBV7-2 and TRBJ2-7; D may be TRBD1 (6 bases). V dropped 4 bases and J dropped 5 bases, with 12 bases sitting between them. This CDR3 comprises 13 residues. Germline lookup yields CDR1 SGHTA and CDR2 FQGNSA. The CDR3 loop is CASSWQGLNEQYF. In DNA, the CDR3 is TGTGCCAGCAGCTGGCAGGGGCTGAACGAGCAGTACTTC.

J is TRBJ1-2 and V is TRBV2; 9 positions agree with TRBD1. CDR1 is SNHLY, CDR2 FYNNEI, per germline. CDR3 size: 12 residues. Unmatched junction bases numbered 3, after V lost 9 bases and J lost 4 bases. In nucleotides, the CDR3 is TGTGCCAGTCGACAGGGGGTCTATGGCTACACCTTC. Translation: CASRQGVYGYTF.

V is TRBV25-1 and J is TRBJ1-2; D remains unclear. CDR1 and CDR2 (germline): MGHDK, SYGVNS. The ends were cut back, 5 bases at V and 8 bases at J, with 21 bases in the middle. The CDR3 consists of 15 residues. CDR3 DNA sequence: TGTGCCAGCAGTCCAACGACTCCAACCTGGTACGGCTACACCTTC. Protein: CASSPTTPTWYGYTF.

Remarks on this clonotype: This may stem from a read error, because a much larger clone lies one nucleotide away. Because the CDR3 is missing its conserved closing phenylalanine or tryptophan, this is likely a read error. This chain connects TRBV4-3 to TRBJ2-7; D call uncertain. In germline, CDR1 is LGHNA, CDR2 YSLEER. The CDR3 has 13 amino acids. V lost 0 bases, J lost 3 bases, and 6 bases lay in between. CDR3 nucleotide sequence: TGCGCCAGCAGCCAAGATCGGATCTACGAGCAGTACCTC. It translates to CASSQDRIYEQYL.

There are a few counts of this clonotype. CDR3 sequence (DNA): TGCGCCAGCGGTCGGCTGATTAATGAAAAACTGTTTTTT. Translated, it gives CASGRLINEKLFF. The chain joins TRBV4-1 to TRBJ1-4; D remains unclear. CDR3 length: 13 amino acids. V lost 8 bases and J 4 bases, leaving 11 bases between the germline ends. CDR1 and CDR2 (germline): MGHRA, YSYEKL.

In this sample, this clonotype turned up many times. This sequence joins TRBV7-2 and TRBJ1-6, with D unclear. The ends were cut back, 7 bases at V and 8 bases at J, with 15 bases in the middle. This CDR3 is built from 14 residues. Germline CDR1 reads SGHTA; CDR2 reads FQGNSA. The DNA of the CDR3 is TGTGCCAGCACCACGGACGCCCGTTATTCACCCCTCCACTTT. Translated, it gives CASTTDARYSPLHF.

This clonotype appeared a few times. The chain has TRBV20-1 and TRBJ2-7, with 7 bases aligning to TRBD1. Trimming at V came to 4 bases and at J to 3 bases, leaving 9 bases not matched to a gene. This CDR3 region has 14 residues. Germline V gene sequence: CDR1 DFQATT, CDR2 SNEGSKA (reference sequence). Here the CDR3 DNA reads TGCAGTGCTACCCACCGGGACAGTTACTACGAGCAGTACTTC. Protein product: CSATHRDSYYEQYF.

This clonotype was seen a single time. V usage is TRBV2 and J usage is TRBJ2-7; 7 bases match TRBD2. Germline CDR1 is SNHLY and CDR2 is FYNNEI. After removal of 5 bases from V and 2 bases from J, the junction contained 15 bases not matched to a gene. The CDR3 has 17 residues. The CDR3 region is CASSYSMDWRGTYEQYF. The CDR3 DNA is TGTGCCAGCAGTTACTCGATGGATTGGCGGGGGACCTACGAGCAGTACTTC.

V gene TRBV10-2 combines with J gene TRBJ1-1; unclear D gene. V lost 5 bases to trimming and J lost 6 bases, with 16 bases between them. CDR3 length equals 14 residues. CDR1 and CDR2 (germline): WSHSY, SAAADI. In nucleotides, the CDR3 is TGCGCCAGCAGTCCTTCAAGAACTGGGGCTGAAGCTTTCTTT. Translating gives CASSPSRTGAEAFF.

CDR3 coding DNA: TGTGCCAGCAGCCAAGAAGTAGGCTACTCCTACGAGCAGTACTTC. Its translation: CASSQEVGYSYEQYF. The J gene is TRBJ2-7, the V gene TRBV12-3 or TRBV12-4; no clear D. The germline V and J ends were trimmed by 6 bases and 0 bases, with 15 bases remaining between them. CDR3 size: 15 residues.

This clonotype was observed a single time. This is likely a read error, given that the CDR3 carries no conserved phenylalanine or tryptophan at its end. The rearrangement uses TRBV7-2 and TRBJ1-1, with TRBD1 matching 7 bases. The CDR3 is made up of 13 amino acids. Losses at the gene ends were 5 bases for V and 3 bases for J; bases not matched to a gene: 3. Germline CDR1 SGHTA, CDR2 FQGNSA. The CDR3 DNA is TGTGCCAGCAGCATGACAGGGTACACTGAAGCTTTCCTT. Protein product: CASSMTGYTEAFL.

This chain links TRBV12-3 or TRBV12-4 with TRBJ1-1; 8 nucleotides match TRBD1. The CDR3 is 15 residues long. Germline trimming cut 5 bases from V and 5 bases from J; bases unmatched to any gene: 10. Here the CDR3 DNA reads TGTGCCAGCAGTCCAACGGACAGGGTAACTACTGAAGCTTTCTTT. Its translation: CASSPTDRVTTEAFF.

V and J are TRBV20-1 and TRBJ2-7, with 11 nucleotides matching TRBD2. TRBJ2-1 matches the DNA end more closely, so the J call is doubtful. Germline-derived CDR1 and CDR2 are DFQATT and SNEGSKA (reference sequence). This CDR3 region has 13 residues. This CDR3 reads CSAPGLAAREQFF. Written as DNA, the CDR3 is TGCAGTGCCCCGGGACTAGCGGCCCGTGAGCAGTTCTTC.

The chain recombines TRBV10-2 with TRBJ2-7; a weak D match, TRBD2 (5 bases). Germline CDR1 reads WSHSY; CDR2 reads SAAADI. The V and J ends lost 8 bases and 6 bases respectively, with 8 bases between them. There are 10 residues in the CDR3. CDR3 sequence: CASHGGEQYF. The CDR3 DNA is TGCGCCAGCCATGGAGGCGAGCAGTACTTC.

This rearrangement joins TRBV5-6 to TRBJ1-1, with D possibly being TRBD1 (5 bases). This CDR3 comprises 15 residues. In germline, CDR1 is SGHDT, CDR2 YYEEEE. V was pared by 4 bases and J by 0 bases, with 13 bases between. The CDR3 sequence: CASSATGTVNTEAFF. In nucleotides, the CDR3 is TGTGCCAGCAGCGCCACCGGGACGGTGAACACTGAAGCTTTCTTT. Full variable domain (outside the CDR3, taken from reference TRBV5-6 and TRBJ1-1): DAGVTQSPTHLIKTRGQQVTLRCSPKSGHDTVSWYQQALGQGPQFIFQYYEEEERQRGNFPDRFSGHQFPNYSSELNVNALLLGDSALYLCASSATGTVNTEAFFGQGTRLTVV.